This T cell receptor (beta chain) came from a study of T cell responses to AZD1222 COVID-19 vaccine (dated by TCRdb to about 2021). Concerning the study at large: AZD1222 recipients given second doses at about 4 weeks or at about 12 weeks were pooled, since spike-specific TCR depth and breadth were not found to differ between the two schedules. Trial participants were enrolled into age subgroups of 18-55, 56-69 and 70-plus years, which contained 148, 28 and 57 TCR-sequenced participants, respectively. TCR sequencing covered 233 trial participants: about 210 given two doses of AZD1222 and 26 given two doses of MenACWY control vaccine. Points the paper makes about the study in general: After two AZD1222 doses, both the breadth and the depth of spike-specific TCRs were significantly higher than at day 0 and than in MenACWY recipients. The 56-69-year group was small, and its depth increase did not reach significance, likely because of low power. Only a handful of AZD1222 recipients were SARS-CoV-2 seropositive at baseline, limiting conclusions about previously exposed vaccinees. The vaccine-associated CD4 TCRs covered the entire spike protein, and the dominant responses fell in regions 160-218 and 743-854. Most participants were white British and females outnumbered males, and the authors suggested that clonal diversity may have been underestimated. Because no day 14 peak-response samples were available, repertoires were characterized only after the peak T cell response. Reportedly, close to half of the unique spike-specific TCRs recognized epitopes lying outside the regions that are mutated in the B.1.351 and B.1.1.7 variants.

The CDR3 regions of human TCRbeta chains were analyzed by immunosequencing. As for how the authors treated the data: Repertoire TCRs were matched against a reference library of SARS-CoV-2-specific TCRs generated with the MIRA antigen-specificity platform. Breadth was defined as the fraction of unique TCRs that were SARS-CoV-2-associated, and depth was defined as the fraction of total T cells that were SARS-CoV-2-associated. Each spike-specific TCR was assigned to its reactive spike region and to a CD4 or CD8 class using the MIRA data. Log10-transformed breadth and depth values were compared by one-way ANOVA with Sidak's multiple comparisons tests. TCRdb took over this immuneACCESS table, retaining in-frame rearrangements with V and J assigned. Such tables are incomplete; in checked studies, under half of the missing clones stem from an unresolved V gene, and the remainder is unexplained. The V and J calls and clone size come from that table; D and trimming were worked out from the DNA. This sample lists 120,000 to 150,000 clones; 85% to 95% were detected once. Of the sample, about 3% falls within the top ten clones.

The label giving this sample's time point can be read as: baseline before first vaccination. Vaccinee samples came from UK trials COV001 and COV002, including a single-blind randomized controlled phase 2/3 trial of AZD1222 (ChAdOx1 nCoV-19) in healthy adults. Trial participant PBMC samples were collected at day 0 and day 28 after the second dose for TCRbeta chain sequencing. Trimming leaves V shorter by 0 bases and J shorter by 1 base, with the junction holding 6 bases beyond the gene matches. The CDR3 runs 17 amino acids, cysteine and phenylalanine included. The only DNA kept is the CDR3, 51 bases in frame from the first base. From the germline V gene, CDR1 is SGHVS and CDR2 is FNYEAQ. Points on this clone: Its binding antigen is unknown. There are no base qualities to consult, and no much larger clone falls within one base.

The receptor was derived from an adult in good health. Source: peripheral blood, taken on day 0 of AZD1222 vaccination. Recombination linked TRBV7-6 to TRBJ2-5; 9 bases in the middle match TRBD2. The sequenced DNA: TGTGCCAGCAGCTTAGCGGTTGCGGGGGGGTTCCAAGAGACCCAGTACTTC. It codes for CASSLAVAGGFQETQYF. Beyond the CDR3, the reference TRBV7-6 and TRBJ2-5 genes provide the residues; the full variable domain reads: GAGVSQSPRYKVTKRGQDVALRCDPISGHVSLYWYRQALGQGPEFLTYFNYEAQQDKSGLPNDRFSAERPEGSISTLTIQRTEQRDSAMYRCASSLAVAGGFQETQYFGPGTRLLVL.